The present T cell receptor (beta chain) was sequenced within a study of OX40 agonist ivuxolimab in advanced cancers. Study-wide points: With doses of 0.1-3.0 mg/kg, partial responders showed among the lowest clonal expansion.

For this clone: Its target is unknown.

Per the germline V gene, CDR1 is LNHDA and CDR2 is SQIVND (reference sequence). Deletions cut 3 bases from V and 6 bases from J, with 12 bases between. The CDR3 loop spans 14 amino acids. Libraries were prepared by immunoSEQ multiplex PCR; TCRdb keeps only in-frame clonotypes and omits some of them. This table holds 75,000 to 100,000 clones, around 85% found once. The sequence was collected from an adult with an advanced solid tumor such as melanoma, head and neck, liver or kidney cancer. This chain joins TRBV19 and TRBJ1-5; D may be TRBD1 (6 bases). Sequenced here: CD4+ or CD8+ T cells sorted from blood, sampled in a trial of the OX40 agonist ivuxolimab. The CDR3 sequence is CASSMSRGAQPQHF. The CDR3 coding sequence is TGTGCCAGTAGTATGTCCCGGGGGGCTCAGCCCCAGCATTTT.